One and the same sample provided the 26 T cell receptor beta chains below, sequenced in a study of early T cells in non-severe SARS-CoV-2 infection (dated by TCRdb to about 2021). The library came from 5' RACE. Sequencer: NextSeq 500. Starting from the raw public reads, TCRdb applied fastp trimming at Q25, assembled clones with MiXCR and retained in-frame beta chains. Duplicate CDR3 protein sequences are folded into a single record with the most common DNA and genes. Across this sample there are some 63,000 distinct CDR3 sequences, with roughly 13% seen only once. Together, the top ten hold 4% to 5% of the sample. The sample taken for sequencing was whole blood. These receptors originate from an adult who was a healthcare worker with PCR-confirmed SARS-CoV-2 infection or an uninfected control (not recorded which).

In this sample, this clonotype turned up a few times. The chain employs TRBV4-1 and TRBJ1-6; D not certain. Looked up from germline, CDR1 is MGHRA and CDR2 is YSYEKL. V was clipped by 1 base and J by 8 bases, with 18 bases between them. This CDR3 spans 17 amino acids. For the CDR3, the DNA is TGCGCCAGCAGCCAAGGAATATTGGGATTTCGGGATTCACCCCTCCACTTT. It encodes CASSQGILGFRDSPLHF.

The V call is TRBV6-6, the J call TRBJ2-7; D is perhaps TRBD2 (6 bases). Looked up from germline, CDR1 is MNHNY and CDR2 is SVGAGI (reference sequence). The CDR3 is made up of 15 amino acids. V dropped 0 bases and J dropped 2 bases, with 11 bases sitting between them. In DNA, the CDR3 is TGTGCCAGCAGTTACTCAGGAGGGACCACCTACGAGCAGTACTTC. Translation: CASSYSGGTTYEQYF.

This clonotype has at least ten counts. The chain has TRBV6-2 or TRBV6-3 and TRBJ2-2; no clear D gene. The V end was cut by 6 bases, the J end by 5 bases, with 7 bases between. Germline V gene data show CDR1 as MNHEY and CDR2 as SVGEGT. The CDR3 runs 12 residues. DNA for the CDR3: TGTGCCAGCAGGGGTCAGACCGGGGAGCTGTTTTTT. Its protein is CASRGQTGELFF.

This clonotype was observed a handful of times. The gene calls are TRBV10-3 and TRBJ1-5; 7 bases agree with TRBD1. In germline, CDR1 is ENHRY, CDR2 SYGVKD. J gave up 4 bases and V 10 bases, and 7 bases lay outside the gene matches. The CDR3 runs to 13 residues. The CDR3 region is CATHRDRNQPQHF. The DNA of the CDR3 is TGTGCCACCCACCGGGACAGAAATCAGCCCCAGCATTTT.

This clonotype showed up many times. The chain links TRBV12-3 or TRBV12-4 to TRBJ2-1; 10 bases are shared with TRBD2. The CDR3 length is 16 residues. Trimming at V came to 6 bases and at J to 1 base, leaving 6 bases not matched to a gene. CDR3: CASRRYSGGSYNEQFF. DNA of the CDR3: TGTGCCAGCAGAAGGTATAGCGGGGGGTCCTACAATGAGCAGTTCTTC.

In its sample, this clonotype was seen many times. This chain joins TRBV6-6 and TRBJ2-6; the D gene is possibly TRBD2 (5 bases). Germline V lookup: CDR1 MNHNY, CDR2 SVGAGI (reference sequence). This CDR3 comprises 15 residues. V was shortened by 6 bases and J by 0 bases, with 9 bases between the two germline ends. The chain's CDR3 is CASSPAGSGANVLTF. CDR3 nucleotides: TGTGCCAGCAGCCCTGCGGGCTCTGGGGCCAACGTCCTGACTTTC.

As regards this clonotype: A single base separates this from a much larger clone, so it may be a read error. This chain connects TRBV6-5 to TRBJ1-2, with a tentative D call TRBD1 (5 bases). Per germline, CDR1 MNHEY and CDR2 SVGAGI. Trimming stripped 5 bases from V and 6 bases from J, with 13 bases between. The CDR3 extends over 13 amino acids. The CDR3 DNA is TGTGCCAGCAGTCACCAAGGGGTGGATGGCTACACCTTC. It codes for CASSHQGVDGYTF.

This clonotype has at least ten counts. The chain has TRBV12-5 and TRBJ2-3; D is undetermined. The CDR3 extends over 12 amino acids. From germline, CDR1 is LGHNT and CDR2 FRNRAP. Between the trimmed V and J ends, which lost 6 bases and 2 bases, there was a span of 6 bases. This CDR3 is CASGPLTDTQYF. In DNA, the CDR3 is TGTGCTAGTGGCCCCCTCACAGATACGCAGTATTTT.

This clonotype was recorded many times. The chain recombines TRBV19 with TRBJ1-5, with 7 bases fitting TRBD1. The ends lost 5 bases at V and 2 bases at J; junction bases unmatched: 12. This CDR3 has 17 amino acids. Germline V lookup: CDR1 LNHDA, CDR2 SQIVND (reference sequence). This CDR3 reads CASSFGRQGQGNQPQHF. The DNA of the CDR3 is TGTGCCAGTAGTTTTGGACGACAGGGACAAGGCAATCAGCCCCAGCATTTT.

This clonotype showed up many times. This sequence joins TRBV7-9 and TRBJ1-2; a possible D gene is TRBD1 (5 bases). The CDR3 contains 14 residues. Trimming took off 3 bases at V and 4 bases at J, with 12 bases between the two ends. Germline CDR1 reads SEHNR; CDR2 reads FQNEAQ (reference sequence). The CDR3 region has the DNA TGTGCCAGCAGCTTTCGAGGGGTGCTCTATGGCTACACCTTC. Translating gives CASSFRGVLYGYTF.

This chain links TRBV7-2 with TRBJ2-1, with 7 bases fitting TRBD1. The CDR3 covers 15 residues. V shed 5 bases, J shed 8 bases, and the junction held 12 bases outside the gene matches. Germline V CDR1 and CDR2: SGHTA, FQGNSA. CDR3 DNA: TGTGCCAGCAGCGTACTTACAGGGGTCTGGGATGAGCAGTTCTTC. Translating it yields CASSVLTGVWDEQFF.

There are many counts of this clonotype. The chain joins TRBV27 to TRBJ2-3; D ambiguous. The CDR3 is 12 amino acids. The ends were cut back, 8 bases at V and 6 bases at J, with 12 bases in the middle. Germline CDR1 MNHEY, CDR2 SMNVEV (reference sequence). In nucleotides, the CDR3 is TGTGCCAGCTCGGCGAGGACGGATACGCAGTATTTT. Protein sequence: CASSARTDTQYF.

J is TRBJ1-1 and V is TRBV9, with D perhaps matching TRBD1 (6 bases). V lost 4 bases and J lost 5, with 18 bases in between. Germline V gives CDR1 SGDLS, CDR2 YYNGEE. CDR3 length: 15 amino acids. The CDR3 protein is CASSLRGAEGTEAFF. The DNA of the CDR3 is TGTGCCAGCAGCCTAAGGGGGGCAGAGGGTACTGAAGCTTTCTTT.

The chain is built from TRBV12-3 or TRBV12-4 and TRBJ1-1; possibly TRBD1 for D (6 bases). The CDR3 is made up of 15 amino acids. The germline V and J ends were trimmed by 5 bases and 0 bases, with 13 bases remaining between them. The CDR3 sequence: CASSPPGVLNTEAFF. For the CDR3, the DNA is TGTGCCAGCAGTCCCCCAGGGGTTCTGAACACTGAAGCTTTCTTT.

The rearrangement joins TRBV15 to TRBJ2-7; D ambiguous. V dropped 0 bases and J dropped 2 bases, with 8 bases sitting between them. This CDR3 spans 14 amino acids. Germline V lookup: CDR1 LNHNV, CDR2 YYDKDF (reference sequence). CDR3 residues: CATSRDKPPYEQYF. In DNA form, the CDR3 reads TGTGCCACCAGCAGAGATAAGCCCCCCTACGAGCAGTACTTC.

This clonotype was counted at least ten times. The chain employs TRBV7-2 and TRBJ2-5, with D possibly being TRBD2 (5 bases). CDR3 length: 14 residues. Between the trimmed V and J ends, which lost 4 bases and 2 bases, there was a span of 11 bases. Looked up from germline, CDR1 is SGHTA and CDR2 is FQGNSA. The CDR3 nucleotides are TGTGCCAGCAGCTCTCAGACGGGGCAAGAGACCCAGTACTTC. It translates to CASSSQTGQETQYF.

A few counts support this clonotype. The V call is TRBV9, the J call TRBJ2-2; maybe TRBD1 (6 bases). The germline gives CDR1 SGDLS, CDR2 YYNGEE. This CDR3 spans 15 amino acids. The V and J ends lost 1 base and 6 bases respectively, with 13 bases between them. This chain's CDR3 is CASSVQPEGAGELFF. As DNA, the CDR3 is TGTGCCAGCAGCGTACAGCCCGAGGGGGCCGGGGAGCTGTTTTTT.

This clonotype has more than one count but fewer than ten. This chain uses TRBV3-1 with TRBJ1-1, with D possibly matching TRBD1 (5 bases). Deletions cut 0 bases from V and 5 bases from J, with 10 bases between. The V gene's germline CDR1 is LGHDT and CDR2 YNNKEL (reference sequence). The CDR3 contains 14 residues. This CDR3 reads CASSQDLGGTEAFF. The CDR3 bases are TGTGCCAGCAGCCAAGATCTTGGGGGGACTGAAGCTTTCTTT.

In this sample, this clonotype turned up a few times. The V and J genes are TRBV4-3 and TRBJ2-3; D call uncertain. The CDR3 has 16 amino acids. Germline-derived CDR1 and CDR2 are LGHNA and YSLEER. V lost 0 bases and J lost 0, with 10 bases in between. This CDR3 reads CASSQDPHGSTDTQYF. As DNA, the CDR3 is TGCGCCAGCAGCCAAGATCCGCACGGTAGCACAGATACGCAGTATTTT.

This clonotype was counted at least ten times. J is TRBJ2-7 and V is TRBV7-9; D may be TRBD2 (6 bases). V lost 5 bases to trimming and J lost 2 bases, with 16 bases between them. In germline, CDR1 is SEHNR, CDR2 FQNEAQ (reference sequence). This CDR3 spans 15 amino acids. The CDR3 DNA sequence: TGTGCCAGCAGCCCCGAGGGAGGTATACCCTACGAGCAGTACTTC. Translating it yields CASSPEGGIPYEQYF.

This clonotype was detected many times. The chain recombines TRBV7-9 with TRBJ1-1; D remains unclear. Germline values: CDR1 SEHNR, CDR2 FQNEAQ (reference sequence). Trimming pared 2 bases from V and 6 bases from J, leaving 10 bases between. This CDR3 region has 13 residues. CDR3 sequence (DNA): TGTGCCAGCAGCTTACCGGTCGGGTCTGAAGCTTTCTTT. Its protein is CASSLPVGSEAFF.

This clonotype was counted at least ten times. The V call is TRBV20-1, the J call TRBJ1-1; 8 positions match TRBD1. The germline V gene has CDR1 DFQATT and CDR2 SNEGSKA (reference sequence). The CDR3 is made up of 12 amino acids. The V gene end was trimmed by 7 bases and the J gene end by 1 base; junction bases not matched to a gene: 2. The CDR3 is CSGDRTNTEAFF. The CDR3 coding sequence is TGCAGTGGGGACAGGACGAACACTGAAGCTTTCTTT.

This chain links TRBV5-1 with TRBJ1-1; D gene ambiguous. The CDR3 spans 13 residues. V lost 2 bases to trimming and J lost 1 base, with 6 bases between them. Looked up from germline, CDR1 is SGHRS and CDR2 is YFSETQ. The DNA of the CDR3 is TGCGCCAGCAGCTTACCAGAGAACACTGAAGCTTTCTTT. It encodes CASSLPENTEAFF.

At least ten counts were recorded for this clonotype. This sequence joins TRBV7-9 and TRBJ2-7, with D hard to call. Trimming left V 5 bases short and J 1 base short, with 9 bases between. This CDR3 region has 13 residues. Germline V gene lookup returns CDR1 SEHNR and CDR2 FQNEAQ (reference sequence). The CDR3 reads CASSAQPSYEQYF. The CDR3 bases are TGTGCCAGCAGCGCACAGCCATCCTACGAGCAGTACTTC.

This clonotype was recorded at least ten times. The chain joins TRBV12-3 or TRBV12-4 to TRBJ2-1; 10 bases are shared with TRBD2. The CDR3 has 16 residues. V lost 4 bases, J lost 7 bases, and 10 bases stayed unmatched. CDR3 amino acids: CASSSNLAGGGNEQFF. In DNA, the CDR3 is TGTGCCAGCAGTTCAAATTTAGCGGGGGGTGGGAATGAGCAGTTCTTC.

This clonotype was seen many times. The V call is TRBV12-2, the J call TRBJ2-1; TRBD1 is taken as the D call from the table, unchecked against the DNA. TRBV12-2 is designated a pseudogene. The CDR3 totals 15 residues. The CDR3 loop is CASRLPQGAGNEQFF. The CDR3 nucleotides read TGTGCAAGTCGTCTTCCACAGGGGGCAGGTAATGAGCAGTTCTTC.